The 5 T cell receptor beta chains listed next were all sequenced from one sample in a study of cytomegalovirus exposure and HLA in healthy donors. PCR amplification relied on 60 Vbeta primers (plus 13 Jbeta primers). The table came from immunoSEQ multiplex PCR; TCRdb's copy has only in-frame clones and leaves some out. The data contain around 130,000 clones, about 80% of them singletons. Sequenced: PBMCs. The receptors here all came from a man aged 30 to 39 in good health and CMV-seronegative.

The chain joins TRBV5-1 to TRBJ2-1; 9 bases line up with TRBD2. The germline V gene encodes CDR1 SGHRS and CDR2 YFSETQ. The CDR3 runs to 17 residues. The ends lost 0 bases at V and 5 bases at J; junction bases unmatched: 9. The CDR3, as DNA: TGCGCCAGCAGCTTGGGAGCGGGGGGAAACCTTCACAATGAGCAGTTCTTC. Translation gives CASSLGAGGNLHNEQFF.

This clone has a handful of counts. This chain links TRBV10-3 with TRBJ1-5, with D maybe TRBD1 (5 bases). CDR1 and CDR2 (germline): ENHRY, SYGVKD. The length of the CDR3 is 13 residues. Trimming removed 2 bases from V and 4 bases from J, with 6 bases in between. The CDR3 nucleotides are TGTGCCATCAGTGAGGGGGGGAATCAGCCCCAGCATTTT. Encoded protein: CAISEGGNQPQHF.

The V and J genes are TRBV7-2 and TRBJ1-4; possibly TRBD1 for D (5 bases). V was trimmed by 6 bases and J by 3 bases, leaving 17 bases between them. The CDR3 has 16 residues. Per germline, CDR1 SGHTA and CDR2 FQGNSA. Here the CDR3 DNA reads TGTGCCAGCAGTTCTATAAGGGGAAACGCTAATGAAAAACTGTTTTTT. Translating it yields CASSSIRGNANEKLFF.

J is TRBJ1-1 and V is TRBV2, with 8 bases identical to TRBD1. CDR3 size: 14 residues. Germline trimming cut 6 bases from V and 6 bases from J; bases unmatched to any gene: 9. Germline CDR1 is SNHLY and CDR2 is FYNNEI. The CDR3 loop reads CASSPGGRGAEAFF. The CDR3 nucleotides are TGTGCCAGCAGCCCAGGGGGCAGGGGCGCTGAAGCTTTCTTT.

This clone is judged medium-sized (0.01 to 0.1%). This rearrangement joins TRBV6-6 to TRBJ1-1, with 10 bases fitting TRBD1. Germline V gene data show CDR1 as MNHNY and CDR2 as SVGAGI (reference sequence). CDR3 length: 12 amino acids. Trimming at V came to 2 bases and at J to 11 bases, leaving 2 bases not matched to a gene. The CDR3 reads CASSYGGQGAFF. DNA of the CDR3: TGTGCCAGCAGTTACGGGGGACAGGGGGCTTTCTTT.